The source of this T cell receptor beta chain is a study of Graves' ophthalmopathy and Graves' hyperthyroidism. At the level of the study: Upon initial diagnosis and before any treatment, peripheral blood was collected.

V lost 6 bases to trimming and J lost 0 bases, with 12 bases between them. The CDR3 is 15 residues long. Looked up from germline, CDR1 is MNHNS and CDR2 is SASEGT. This clonotype was detected many times. Its antigen is unknown. The study amplified TCR beta CDR3 regions using RNA transcripts. The workflow started with a first-round RT-PCR run with HTBI primers and then moved on to a second-round multiplex PCR. TCRdb redid the calling of the multiplex PCR reads with MiXCR, one entry per CDR3 protein. This sample carries fewer than 350,000 distinct CDR3 sequences, about 17% of them seen once, and the ten largest clones take about 12%. Ophthalmopathy was moderately-to-severely active, CAS at least 3, NOSPECS at least 4, lasting under 3 months. Study-wide points: The authors also found most expanded thyroid clonotypes above 0.001 frequency in blood.

V is TRBV6-1 and J is TRBJ1-3; the D gene is possibly TRBD1 (5 bases). Sequenced material: peripheral blood. The receptor comes from an adult man with Graves' ophthalmopathy. DNA for the CDR3: TGTGCCAGCAGGGACACGTTCCGCTCTGGAAACACCATATATTTT. Its protein is CASRDTFRSGNTIYF.